This T cell receptor beta chain emerged from a study of post-analysis software for immune sequencing data. Looking at the study overall: Progressive-relapsing, secondary progressive and relapsing-remitting multiple sclerosis were among the disease courses included.

Presence of unique molecular identifiers characterized the TCR beta cDNA libraries. The authors obtained roughly 500,000 cDNA molecules from about 0.94 to 9.7 million T cells. TCRdb ran MiXCR on the PCR reads and lists one entry per CDR3 protein. There are 650,000 to 900,000 distinct CDR3 sequences in the sample; just over 45% occur only once, and roughly 5.2% lies in the top ten. Comments on this clonotype: Antigen specificity is unknown.

Study results and limitations: Controls' normalized Chao1 diversity significantly exceeded that of multiple sclerosis patients. Elevated frequency relative to controls characterized roughly five TRBV segments in patients, TRBV5-6, TRBV5-1 and TRBV20-1 among them. Those samples that were prepared in the same batch co-clustered strongly by F measure.

Germline CDR1 is DFQATT and CDR2 is SNEGSKA (reference sequence). There are 15 residues in the CDR3. The V and J ends lost 3 bases and 1 base, in that order; junction bases with no gene match: 8. The origin of this receptor is a girl under 18 with multiple sclerosis. The rearrangement uses TRBV20-1 and TRBJ1-2, with 7 bases lining up with TRBD1. Sequencing used blood. In nucleotides, the CDR3 is TGCAGTGCTAGGATACAGGGGCAGGTTAACTATGGCTACACCTTC. Its translation is CSARIQGQVNYGYTF.